The clone carrying this T cell receptor (beta chain) was seen a single time. Antigen: not known. The junction and the germline gene differ at one end; a read error may be behind it. TCRbeta libraries were built with three rounds of nested PCR, modified from ARM-PCR. One entry per CDR3 protein results from TCRdb running MiXCR on the multiplex PCR reads. The sample holds 90,000 or so distinct CDR3 sequences, around 59% seen once. The source of the sample is a study of tumor and adjacent non-tumor tissue in lung cancer. About the study: Histology: 12 adenocarcinoma, a couple of squamous cell carcinoma, 1 small cell lung cancer.

Study outcomes and limitations: Tumor TCR diversity, when higher, was linked to shorter survival. Compared with tumor, normal lung showed significantly lower TCR diversity.

Germline CDR1 reads SGHAT; CDR2 reads FQNNGV. This CDR3 region has 15 residues. No cell sorting was done before RNA was extracted from the tissue. Donors were chemotherapy-naive, newly diagnosed lung cancer surgical patients in China, August–late 2014. The J gene is TRBJ2-2, the V gene TRBV11-2; D may be TRBD2 (5 bases). This receptor was identified in a man in his 70s with non-small cell lung cancer. The sequenced material came from lung tumor tissue. For the CDR3, the DNA is TGTACCAGCAGGCAGCAATCGACACACACCGGGGAGCTGATTTTT. The encoded protein is CTSRQQSTHTGELIF.